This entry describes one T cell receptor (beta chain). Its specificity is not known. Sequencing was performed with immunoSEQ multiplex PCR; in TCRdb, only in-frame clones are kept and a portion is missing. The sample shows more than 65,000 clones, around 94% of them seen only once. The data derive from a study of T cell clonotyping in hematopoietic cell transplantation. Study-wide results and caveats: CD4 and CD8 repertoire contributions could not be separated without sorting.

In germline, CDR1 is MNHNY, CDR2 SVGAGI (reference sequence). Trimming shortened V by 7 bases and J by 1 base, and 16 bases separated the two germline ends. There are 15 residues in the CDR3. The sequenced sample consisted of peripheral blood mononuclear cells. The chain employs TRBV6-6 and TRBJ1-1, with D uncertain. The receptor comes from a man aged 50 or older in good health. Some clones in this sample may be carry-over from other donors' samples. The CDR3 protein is CASTTHIGANTEAFF. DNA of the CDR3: TGTGCCAGCACCACCCACATCGGCGCGAACACTGAAGCTTTCTTT.